The 13 T cell receptor beta chains below all came from one sample that was sequenced in a study of T cells in Graves' hyperthyroidism and ophthalmopathy. Researchers amplified the TCR beta CDR3 regions from RNA transcripts. When the TCR CDR3 underwent first-round RT-PCR, the HTBI primer set was used. TCRdb reprocessed the multiplex PCR reads with MiXCR, giving one entry per CDR3 protein. Counted here are about 720,000 distinct CDR3 sequences, 16% occurring once; the ten biggest clones make up under 10%. The sequenced sample was blood. The receptors come from a man aged 18 to 30 with Graves' hyperthyroidism.

This chain joins TRBV20-1 and TRBJ2-5; TRBD2 aligns across 10 bases. Germline V lookup: CDR1 DFQATT, CDR2 SNEGSKA (reference sequence). Unmatched junction bases numbered 8, after V lost 2 bases and J lost 5 bases. This CDR3 has 15 residues. The CDR3 bases are TGCAGTGCTAGACCAGCGGGAGGGCCCCGGGAGACCCAGTACTTC. This codes for CSARPAGGPRETQYF.

V usage is TRBV20-1 and J usage is TRBJ2-2, with D possibly being TRBD2 (5 bases). Deletions cut 0 bases from V and 6 bases from J, with 11 bases between. Germline lookup yields CDR1 DFQATT and CDR2 SNEGSKA (reference sequence). This CDR3 region has 14 residues. The CDR3 sequence is CSARDSGMAGELFF. CDR3 DNA sequence: TGCAGTGCTAGAGATTCGGGAATGGCCGGGGAGCTGTTTTTT.

The rearrangement links TRBV29-1 to TRBJ2-7; tentative D call: TRBD2 (6 bases). Per germline, CDR1 SQVTM and CDR2 ANQGSEA. The CDR3 covers 13 residues. Trimming shortened V by 1 base and J by 2 bases, and 9 bases separated the two germline ends. The CDR3 loop is CSVEVAETYEQYF. The CDR3 nucleotides are TGCAGCGTTGAAGTAGCGGAAACCTACGAGCAGTACTTC.

About this clonotype: A much larger clonotype is one base distant, so this may be a read error. The genes are TRBV5-5 and TRBJ1-1, with a tentative D call TRBD1 (5 bases). V lost 3 bases to trimming and J lost 7 bases, with 13 bases between them. The CDR3 has 13 amino acids. Germline loops: CDR1 SGHKS, CDR2 YYEKEE (reference sequence). CDR3 in amino acids: CASSSEGILEAFF. CDR3 sequence (DNA): TGTGCCAGCAGCTCGGAGGGGATTCTTGAAGCTTTCTTT. The full variable domain, rest sourced from reference TRBV5-5 and TRBJ1-1, is DAGVTQSPTHLIKTRGQQVTLRCSPISGHKSVSWYQQVLGQGPQFIFQYYEKEERGRGNFPDRFSARQFPNYSSELNVNALLLGDSALYLCASSSEGILEAFFGQGTRLTVV.

Points on this clonotype: One end of the junction varies from germline; a read error may be responsible. The chain links TRBV10-3 to TRBJ2-2; D perhaps matches TRBD2 (6 bases). The CDR3 consists of 14 residues. Germline CDR1 reads ENHRY; CDR2 reads SYGVKD. CDR3 DNA sequence: TGTGCCGTCAGTGAGCAGGGAGGCACCGGGGAGCTGTTTTTT. Translated, it gives CAVSEQGGTGELFF.

The rearrangement uses TRBV25-1 and TRBJ2-2; 7 positions match TRBD2. CDR1 and CDR2 (germline): MGHDK, SYGVNS. The trim removed 4 bases at V and 4 bases at J, leaving 9 bases unmatched. This CDR3 comprises 16 residues. Here the CDR3 DNA reads TGTGCCAGCAGTGCCCGGACTAGGTCGGGCACCGGGGAGCTGTTTTTT. It yields the protein CASSARTRSGTGELFF.

The chain employs TRBV12-3 or TRBV12-4 and TRBJ2-1; 10 bases fit TRBD2. J gave up 4 bases and V 5 bases, and 8 bases lay outside the gene matches. The CDR3 runs 16 residues. The CDR3 DNA reads TGTGCCAGCAGTCTCAGTAGCGGGAGGCCGTACAATGAGCAGTTCTTC. Amino acids: CASSLSSGRPYNEQFF.

The chain is built from TRBV15 and TRBJ1-1; D may be TRBD1 (6 bases). Germline CDR1 and CDR2: LNHNV and YYDKDF (reference sequence). The length of the CDR3 is 14 residues. Trimming removed 0 bases at V and 4 bases at J, with 9 bases between. Here the CDR3 DNA reads TGTGCCACCAGCAGAGATTGGGGGGCCACTGAAGCTTTCTTT. It translates to CATSRDWGATEAFF. The whole variable domain, remainder taken from reference TRBV15 and TRBJ1-1, is DAMVIQNPRYQVTQFGKPVTLSCSQTLNHNVMYWYQQKSSQAPKLLFHYYDKDFNNEADTPDNFQSRRPNTSFCFLDIRSPGLGDTAMYLCATSRDWGATEAFFGQGTRLTVV.

J is TRBJ2-3 and V is TRBV20-1, with 10 bases matching TRBD2. The length of the CDR3 is 16 residues. The ends lost 3 bases at V and 4 bases at J; junction bases unmatched: 10. Germline V CDR1 and CDR2: DFQATT, SNEGSKA (reference sequence). This CDR3 reads CSASPHLAGGADTQYF. The CDR3, as DNA: TGCAGTGCTAGCCCGCATTTAGCGGGAGGCGCAGATACGCAGTATTTT.

The sample holds a few counts of this clonotype. The genes are TRBV19 and TRBJ2-2; 8 bases are shared with TRBD1. Germline CDR1 reads LNHDA; CDR2 reads SQIVND (reference sequence). This CDR3 region has 15 residues. J gave up 1 base and V 5 bases, and 3 bases lay outside the gene matches. CDR3 protein: CASSFGQGNTGELFF. The DNA of the CDR3 is TGTGCCAGTAGTTTCGGACAGGGGAACACCGGGGAGCTGTTTTTT.

The sample holds a few counts of this clonotype. The V gene is TRBV20-1, the J gene TRBJ1-4; 11 positions agree with TRBD1. This CDR3 region has 14 residues. In germline, CDR1 is DFQATT, CDR2 SNEGSKA (reference sequence). The ends lost 2 bases at V and 6 bases at J; junction bases unmatched: 2. The CDR3 DNA reads TGCAGTGCTAGAAGGACAGGGGGCGATGAAAAACTGTTTTTT. Amino acid sequence: CSARRTGGDEKLFF.

The chain employs TRBV10-3 and TRBJ2-3; 11 nucleotides match TRBD2. CDR3 size: 13 residues. Germline V gene sequence: CDR1 ENHRY, CDR2 SYGVKD. After removal of 10 bases from V and 6 bases from J, the junction contained 6 bases not matched to a gene. The chain's CDR3 is CASLAGGEDTQYF. CDR3 nucleotides: TGTGCCAGTCTAGCGGGAGGCGAGGATACGCAGTATTTT.

This clonotype was recorded many times. The chain has TRBV28 and TRBJ2-4; no clear D gene. Deletions cut 6 bases from V and 3 bases from J, with 18 bases between. The germline V gene encodes CDR1 MDHEN and CDR2 SYDVKM. The CDR3 contains 16 residues. CDR3 in amino acids: CASSDLYVFRKNIQYF. CDR3 coding DNA: TGTGCCAGCAGCGACTTGTACGTTTTTCGCAAAAACATTCAGTACTTC.